The T cell receptor beta chain described here comes from a study of T cells after yellow fever vaccination. The germline V gene has CDR1 LGHDT and CDR2 YNNKEL (reference sequence). V was shortened by 4 bases and J by 5 bases, with 6 bases between the two germline ends. The CDR3 has 13 amino acids. In this sample, this clonotype turned up many times. The study, taken as a whole, reports: The study noted that FACS-sorted repertoires could contain abundant clonotypes contaminating from the bulk population.

Each CDR3 protein gets one entry after TCRdb re-called the 5' RACE reads with MiXCR. The table lists 12,000 to 15,000 distinct CDR3 sequences, 6% to 8% of them singletons, with approximately 1.5% in the top ten. The chain has TRBV3-1 and TRBJ1-6; D gene uncertain. The source of this sequence is a man aged 18 to 29 who received the YFV17D yellow fever vaccine. Sequenced here: PBMCs, either bulk or a sorted T-cell subset (CD4+, CD8+, memory, or dextramer-sorted; not recorded which), sampled on the day of the yellow fever booster vaccination. CDR3 sequence reads: CASSLTDNSPLHF. CDR3 DNA: TGTGCCAGCAGCCTTACTGATAATTCACCCCTCCACTTT.